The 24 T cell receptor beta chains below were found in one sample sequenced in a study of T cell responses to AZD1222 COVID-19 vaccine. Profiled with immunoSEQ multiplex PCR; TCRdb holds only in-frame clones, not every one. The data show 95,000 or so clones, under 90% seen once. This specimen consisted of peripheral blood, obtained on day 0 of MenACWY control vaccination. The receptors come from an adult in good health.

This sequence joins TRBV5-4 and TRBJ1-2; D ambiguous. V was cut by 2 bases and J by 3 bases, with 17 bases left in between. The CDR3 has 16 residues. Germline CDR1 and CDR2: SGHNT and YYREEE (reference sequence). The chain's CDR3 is CASSFSRSGGDYGYTF. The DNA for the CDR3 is TGTGCCAGCAGCTTCTCTCGGAGCGGCGGGGACTATGGCTACACCTTC.

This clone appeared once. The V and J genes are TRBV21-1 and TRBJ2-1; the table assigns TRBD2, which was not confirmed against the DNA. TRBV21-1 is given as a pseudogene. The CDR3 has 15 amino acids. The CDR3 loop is CASSNGGTFYNEQFF. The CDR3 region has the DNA TGTGCCAGCAGCAACGGAGGGACGTTCTACAATGAGCAGTTCTTC.

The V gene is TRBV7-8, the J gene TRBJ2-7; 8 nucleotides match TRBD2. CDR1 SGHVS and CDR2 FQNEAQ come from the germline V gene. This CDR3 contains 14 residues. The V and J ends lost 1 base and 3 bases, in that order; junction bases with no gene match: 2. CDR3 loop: CASSLGGGLYEQYF. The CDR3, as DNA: TGTGCCAGCAGCTTAGGCGGGGGGCTCTACGAGCAGTACTTC.

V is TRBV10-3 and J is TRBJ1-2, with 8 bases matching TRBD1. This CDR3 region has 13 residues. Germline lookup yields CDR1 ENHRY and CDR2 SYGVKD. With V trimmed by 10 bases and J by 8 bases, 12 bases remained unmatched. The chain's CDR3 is CATNQGGTGGYTF. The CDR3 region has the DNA TGTGCCACCAATCAGGGAGGGACAGGAGGCTACACCTTC.

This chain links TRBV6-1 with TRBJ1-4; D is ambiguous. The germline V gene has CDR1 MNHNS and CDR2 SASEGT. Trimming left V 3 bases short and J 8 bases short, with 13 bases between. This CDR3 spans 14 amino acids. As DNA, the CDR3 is TGTGCCAGCAGTGATTCCGGCACCCGCGAAAAACTGTTTTTT. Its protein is CASSDSGTREKLFF.

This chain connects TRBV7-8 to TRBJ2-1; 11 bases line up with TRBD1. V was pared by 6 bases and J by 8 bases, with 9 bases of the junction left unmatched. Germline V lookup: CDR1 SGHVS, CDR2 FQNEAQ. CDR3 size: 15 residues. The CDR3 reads CASSQDRGRGDEQFF. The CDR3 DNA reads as TGTGCCAGCAGTCAGGACAGGGGGCGAGGCGATGAGCAGTTCTTC.

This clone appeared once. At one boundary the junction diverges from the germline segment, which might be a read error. The CDR3 DNA reads as TGTGCCAGCAGCCTTAAGACGGGACAGGGCTTGCTCTTT. Residues: CASSLKTGQGLLF. V usage is TRBV11-2 and J usage is TRBJ1-1, with 9 nucleotides matching TRBD1. CDR1 SGHAT and CDR2 FQNNGV come from the germline V gene. The CDR3 runs 13 residues.

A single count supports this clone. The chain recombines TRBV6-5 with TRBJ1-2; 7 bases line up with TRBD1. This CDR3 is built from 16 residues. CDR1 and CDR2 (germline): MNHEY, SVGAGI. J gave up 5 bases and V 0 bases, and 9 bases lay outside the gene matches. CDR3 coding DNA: TGTGCCAGCAGTTACTCCTTGACAGGGACCCTTTATGGCTACACCTTC. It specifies CASSYSLTGTLYGYTF.

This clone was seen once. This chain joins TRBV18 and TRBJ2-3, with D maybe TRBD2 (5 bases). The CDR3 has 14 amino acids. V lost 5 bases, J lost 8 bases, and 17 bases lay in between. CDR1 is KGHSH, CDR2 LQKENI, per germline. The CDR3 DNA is TGTGCCAGCTCAGAGTCGGGGAAGCAATTTACGCAGTATTTT. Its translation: CASSESGKQFTQYF.

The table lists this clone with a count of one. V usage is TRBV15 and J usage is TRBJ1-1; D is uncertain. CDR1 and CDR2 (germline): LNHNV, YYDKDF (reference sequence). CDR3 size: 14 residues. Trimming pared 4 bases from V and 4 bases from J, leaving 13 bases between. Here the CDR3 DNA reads TGTGCCACCAGCACGGGCAGAATCATCACTGAAGCTTTCTTT. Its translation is CATSTGRIITEAFF.

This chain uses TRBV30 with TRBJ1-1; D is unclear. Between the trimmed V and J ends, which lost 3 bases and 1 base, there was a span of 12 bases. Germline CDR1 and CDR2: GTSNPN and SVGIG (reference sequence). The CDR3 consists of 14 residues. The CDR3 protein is CAWSRTKRNTEAFF. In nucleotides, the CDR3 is TGTGCCTGGAGCCGAACGAAGAGGAACACTGAAGCTTTCTTT. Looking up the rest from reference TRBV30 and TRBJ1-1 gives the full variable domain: SQTIHQWPATLVQPVGSPLSLECTVEGTSNPNLYWYRQAAGRGLQLLFYSVGIGQISSEVPQNLSASRPQDRQFILSSKKLLLSDSGFYLCAWSRTKRNTEAFFGQGTRLTVV.

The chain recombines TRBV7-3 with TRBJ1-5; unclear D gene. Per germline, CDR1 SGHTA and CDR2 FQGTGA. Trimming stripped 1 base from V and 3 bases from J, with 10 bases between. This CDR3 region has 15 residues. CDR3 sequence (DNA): TGTGCCAGCAGCTTAATCGAGCGGGACAATCAGCCCCAGCATTTT. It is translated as CASSLIERDNQPQHF.

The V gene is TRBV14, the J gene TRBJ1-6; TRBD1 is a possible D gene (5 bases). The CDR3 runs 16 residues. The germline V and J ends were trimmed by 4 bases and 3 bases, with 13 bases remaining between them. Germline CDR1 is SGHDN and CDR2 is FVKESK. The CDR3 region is CASSPYAGGYNSPLHF. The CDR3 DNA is TGTGCCAGCAGCCCCTATGCGGGGGGCTATAATTCACCCCTCCACTTT.

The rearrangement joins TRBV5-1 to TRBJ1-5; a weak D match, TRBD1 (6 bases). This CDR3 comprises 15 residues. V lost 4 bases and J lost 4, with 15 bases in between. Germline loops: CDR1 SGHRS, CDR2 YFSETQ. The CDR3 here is CASSVSGTLNQPQHF. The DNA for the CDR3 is TGCGCCAGCAGCGTGTCCGGGACACTAAATCAGCCCCAGCATTTT.

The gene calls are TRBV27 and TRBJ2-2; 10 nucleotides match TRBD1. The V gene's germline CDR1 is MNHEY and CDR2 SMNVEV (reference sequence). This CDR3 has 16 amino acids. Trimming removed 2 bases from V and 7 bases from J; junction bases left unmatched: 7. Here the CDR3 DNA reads TGTGCCAGCAGTTTAATGGGACAGGGGTCGGGCGGGGAGCTGTTTTTT. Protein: CASSLMGQGSGGELFF.

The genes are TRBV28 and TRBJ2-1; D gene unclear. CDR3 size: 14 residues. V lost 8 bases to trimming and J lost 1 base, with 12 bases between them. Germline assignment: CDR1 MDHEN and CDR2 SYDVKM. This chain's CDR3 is CASRPDVSYNEQFF. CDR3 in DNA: TGTGCCAGCCGACCGGATGTATCCTACAATGAGCAGTTCTTC. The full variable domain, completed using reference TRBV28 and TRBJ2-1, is DVKVTQSSRYLVKRTGEKVFLECVQDMDHENMFWYRQDPGLGLRLIYFSYDVKMKEKGDIPEGYSVSREKKERFSLILESASTNQTSMYLCASRPDVSYNEQFFGPGTRLTVL.

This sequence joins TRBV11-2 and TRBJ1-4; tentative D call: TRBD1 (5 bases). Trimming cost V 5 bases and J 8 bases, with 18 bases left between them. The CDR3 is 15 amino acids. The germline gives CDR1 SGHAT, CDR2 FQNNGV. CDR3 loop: CASSPAGGLGEKLFF. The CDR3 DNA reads TGTGCCAGCAGCCCAGCGGGGGGGTTGGGGGAAAAACTGTTTTTT.

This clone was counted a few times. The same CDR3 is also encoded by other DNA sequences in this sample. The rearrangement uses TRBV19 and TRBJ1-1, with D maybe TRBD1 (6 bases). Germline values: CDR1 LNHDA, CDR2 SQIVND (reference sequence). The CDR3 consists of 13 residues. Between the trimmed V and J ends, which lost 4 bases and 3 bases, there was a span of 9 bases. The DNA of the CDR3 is TGTGCCAGTAGTACCCAGGGGTACACTGAAGCTTTCTTT. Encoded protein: CASSTQGYTEAFF.

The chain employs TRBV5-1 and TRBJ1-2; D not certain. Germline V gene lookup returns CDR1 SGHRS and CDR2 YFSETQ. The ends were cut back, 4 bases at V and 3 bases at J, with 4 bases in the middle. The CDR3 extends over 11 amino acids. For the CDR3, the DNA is TGCGCCAGCAGCGAAGACTATGGCTACACCTTC. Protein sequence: CASSEDYGYTF.

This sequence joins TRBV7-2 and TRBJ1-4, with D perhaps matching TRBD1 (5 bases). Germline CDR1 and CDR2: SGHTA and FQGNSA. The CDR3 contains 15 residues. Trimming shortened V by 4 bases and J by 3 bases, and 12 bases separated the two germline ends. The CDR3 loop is CASSYAGLSNEKLFF. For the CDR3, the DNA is TGTGCCAGCAGCTACGCAGGGCTCTCTAATGAAAAACTGTTTTTT.

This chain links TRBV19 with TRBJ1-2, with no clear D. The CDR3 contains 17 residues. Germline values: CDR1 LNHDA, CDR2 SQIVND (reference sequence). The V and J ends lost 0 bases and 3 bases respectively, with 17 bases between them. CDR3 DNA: TGTGCCAGTAGTATAGATGGTCCGTCGGCCGGCTACTATGGCTACACCTTC. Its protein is CASSIDGPSAGYYGYTF. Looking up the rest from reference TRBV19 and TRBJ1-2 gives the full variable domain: DGGITQSPKYLFRKEGQNVTLSCEQNLNHDAMYWYRQDPGQGLRLIYYSQIVNDFQKGDIAEGYSVSREKKESFPLTVTSAQKNPTAFYLCASSIDGPSAGYYGYTFGSGTRLTVV.

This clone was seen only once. As DNA, the CDR3 is TGTGCCAGCAGCCAAGGGGGACCGCTAAACTATGGCTACACCTTC. Translation: CASSQGGPLNYGYTF. The V call is TRBV3-1 (or the pseudogene TRBV3-2), the J call TRBJ1-2; a possible D gene is TRBD1 (5 bases). Trimming removed 1 base at V and 2 bases at J, with 11 bases between. Looked up from germline, CDR1 is LGHDT and CDR2 is YNNKEL (reference sequence). The CDR3 contains 15 residues.

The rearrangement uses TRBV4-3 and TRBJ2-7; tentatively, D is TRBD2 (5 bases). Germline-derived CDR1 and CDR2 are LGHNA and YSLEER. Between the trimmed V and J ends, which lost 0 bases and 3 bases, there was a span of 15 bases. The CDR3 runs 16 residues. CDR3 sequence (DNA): TGCGCCAGCAGCCAAGATTCCGAGGGAACGGACTACGAGCAGTACTTC. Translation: CASSQDSEGTDYEQYF.

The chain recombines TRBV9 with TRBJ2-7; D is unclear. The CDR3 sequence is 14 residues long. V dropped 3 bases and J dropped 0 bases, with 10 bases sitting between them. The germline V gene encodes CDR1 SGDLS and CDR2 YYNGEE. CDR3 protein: CASSADSSSYEQYF. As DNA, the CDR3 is TGTGCCAGCAGCGCCGACTCAAGCTCCTACGAGCAGTACTTC.